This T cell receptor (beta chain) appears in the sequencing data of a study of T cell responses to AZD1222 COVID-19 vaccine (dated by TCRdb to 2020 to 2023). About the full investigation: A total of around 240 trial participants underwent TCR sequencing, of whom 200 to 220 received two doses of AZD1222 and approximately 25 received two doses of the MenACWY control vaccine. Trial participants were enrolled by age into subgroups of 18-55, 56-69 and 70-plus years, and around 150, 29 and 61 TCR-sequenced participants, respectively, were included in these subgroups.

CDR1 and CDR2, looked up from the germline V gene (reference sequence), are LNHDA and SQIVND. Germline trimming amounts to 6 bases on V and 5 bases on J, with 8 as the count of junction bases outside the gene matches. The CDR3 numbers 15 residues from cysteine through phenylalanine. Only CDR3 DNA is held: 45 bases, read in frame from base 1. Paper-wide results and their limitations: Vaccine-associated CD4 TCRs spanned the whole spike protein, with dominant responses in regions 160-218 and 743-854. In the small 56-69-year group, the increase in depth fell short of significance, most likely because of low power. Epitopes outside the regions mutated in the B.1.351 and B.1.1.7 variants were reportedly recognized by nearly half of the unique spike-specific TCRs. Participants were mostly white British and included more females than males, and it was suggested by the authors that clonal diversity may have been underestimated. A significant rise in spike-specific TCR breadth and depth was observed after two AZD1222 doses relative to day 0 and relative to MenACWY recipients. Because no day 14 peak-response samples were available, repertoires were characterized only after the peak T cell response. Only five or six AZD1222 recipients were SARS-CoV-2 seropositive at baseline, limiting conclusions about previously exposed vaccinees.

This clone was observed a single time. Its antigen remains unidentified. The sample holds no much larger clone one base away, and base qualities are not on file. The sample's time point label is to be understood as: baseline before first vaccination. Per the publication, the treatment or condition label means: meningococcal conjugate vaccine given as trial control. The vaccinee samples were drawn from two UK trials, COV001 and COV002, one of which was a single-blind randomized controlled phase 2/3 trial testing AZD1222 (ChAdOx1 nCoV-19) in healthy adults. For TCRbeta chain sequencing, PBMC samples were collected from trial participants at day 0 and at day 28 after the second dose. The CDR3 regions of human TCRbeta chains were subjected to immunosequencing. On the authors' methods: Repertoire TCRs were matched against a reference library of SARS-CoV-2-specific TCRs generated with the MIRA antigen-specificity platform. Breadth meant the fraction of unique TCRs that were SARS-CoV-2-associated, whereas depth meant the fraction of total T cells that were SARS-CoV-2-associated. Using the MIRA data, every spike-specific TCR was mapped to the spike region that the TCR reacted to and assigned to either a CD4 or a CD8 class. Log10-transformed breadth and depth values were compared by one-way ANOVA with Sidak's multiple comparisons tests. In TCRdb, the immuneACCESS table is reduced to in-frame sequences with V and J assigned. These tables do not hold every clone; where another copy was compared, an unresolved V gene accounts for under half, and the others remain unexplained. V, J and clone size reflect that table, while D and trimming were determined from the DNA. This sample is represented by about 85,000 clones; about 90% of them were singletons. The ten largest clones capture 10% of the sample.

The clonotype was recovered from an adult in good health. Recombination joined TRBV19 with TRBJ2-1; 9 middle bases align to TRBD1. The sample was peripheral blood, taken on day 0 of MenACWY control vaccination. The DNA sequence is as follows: TGTGCCAGTAGGATCACGGGACAGGGCAACAATGAGCAGTTCTTC. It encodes CASRITGQGNNEQFF.